Listed here is a single TCR beta chain. The data derive from a study of shared clonotypes between healthy human individuals. The germline gives CDR1 SNHLY, CDR2 FYNNEI. CDR3 size: 14 residues. Trimming stripped 7 bases from V and 4 bases from J, with 16 bases between. The protocol was immunoSEQ multiplex PCR, while the TCRdb copy is restricted to in-frame clones and leaves out a portion. Counted here are approximately 1,500,000 clones, approximately 98% occurring once; the ten biggest clones make up 0.4% to 0.45%. The clonotype comes from a man younger than 45 in good health. The V call is TRBV2, the J call TRBJ2-5; D tentatively reads TRBD1 or TRBD2 (5 bases each). The sample was naive CD4+ T cells sorted from blood. Subset here: CD45RA+ positively selected. The chain's CDR3 is CASNRVGGSETQYF. Here the CDR3 DNA reads TGTGCCAGCAACCGGGTTGGGGGATCAGAGACCCAGTACTTC.